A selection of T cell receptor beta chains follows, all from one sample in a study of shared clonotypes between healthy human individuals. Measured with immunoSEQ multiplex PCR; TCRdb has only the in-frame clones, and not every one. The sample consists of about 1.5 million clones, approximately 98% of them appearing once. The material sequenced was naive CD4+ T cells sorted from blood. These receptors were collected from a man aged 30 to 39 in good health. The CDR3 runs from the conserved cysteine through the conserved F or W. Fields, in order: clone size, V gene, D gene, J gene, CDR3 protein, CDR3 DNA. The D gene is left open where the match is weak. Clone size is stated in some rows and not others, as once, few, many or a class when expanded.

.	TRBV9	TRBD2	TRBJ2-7	CASSVTSGTTYEQYF	TGTGCCAGCAGCGTCACTAGCGGGACTACCTACGAGCAGTACTTC
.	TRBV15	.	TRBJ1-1	CATSRVVGRGQSEAFF	TGTGCCACCAGCAGAGTGGTGGGTAGGGGACAATCTGAAGCTTTCTTT
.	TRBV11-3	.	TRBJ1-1	CASSSQTVSGVPTEAFF	TGTGCCAGCAGCTCCCAGACAGTCTCGGGGGTACCTACTGAAGCTTTCTTT
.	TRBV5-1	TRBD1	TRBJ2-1	CASSLGATGGEQFF	TGCGCCAGCAGCTTGGGGGCGACAGGGGGCGAGCAGTTCTTC
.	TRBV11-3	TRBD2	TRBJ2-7	CASSLDGGSYEQYF	TGTGCCAGCAGCTTAGACGGGGGGTCCTACGAGCAGTACTTC
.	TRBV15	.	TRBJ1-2	CATSGGFVYGYTF	TGTGCCACCAGCGGGGGCTTCGTCTATGGCTACACCTTC
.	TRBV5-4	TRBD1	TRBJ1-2	CASSLKGTGGSYGYTF	TGTGCCAGCAGCTTGAAGGGGACAGGGGGAAGCTATGGCTACACCTTC
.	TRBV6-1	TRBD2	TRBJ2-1	CASSEYFRREVYNEQFF	TGTGCCAGCAGTGAATACTTTAGGCGGGAGGTCTACAATGAGCAGTTCTTC
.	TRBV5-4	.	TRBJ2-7	CASSLGQETYEQYF	TGTGCCAGCAGCTTGGGACAGGAGACCTACGAGCAGTACTTC
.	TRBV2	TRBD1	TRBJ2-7	CASTPGQGSYEQYF	TGTGCCAGCACACCGGGACAGGGGTCCTACGAGCAGTACTTC
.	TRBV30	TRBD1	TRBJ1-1	CAWNPGQGVAEAFF	TGTGCCTGGAACCCGGGACAGGGGGTCGCTGAAGCTTTCTTT
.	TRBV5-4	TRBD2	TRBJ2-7	CASSLASGMSYEQYF	TGTGCCAGCAGCTTGGCTAGCGGGATGTCCTACGAGCAGTACTTC
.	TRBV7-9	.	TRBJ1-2	CASSAQGGGYGYTF	TGTGCCAGCAGCGCCCAGGGAGGGGGCTATGGCTACACCTTC
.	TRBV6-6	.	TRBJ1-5	CASSYPSGGNQPQHF	TGTGCCAGCAGTTACCCGTCTGGAGGGAATCAGCCCCAGCATTTT
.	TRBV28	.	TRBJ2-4	CASSPTGWAAKNIQYF	TGTGCCAGCAGCCCTACAGGGTGGGCCGCCAAAAACATTCAGTACTTC
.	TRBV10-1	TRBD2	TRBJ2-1	CASSIRSGRAGEQFF	TGCGCCAGCAGTATACGTAGCGGGAGGGCAGGGGAGCAGTTCTTC
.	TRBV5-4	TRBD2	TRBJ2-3	CASRSASGKSTDTQYF	TGTGCCAGCAGGTCTGCTAGCGGAAAAAGCACAGATACGCAGTATTTT
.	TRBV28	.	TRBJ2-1	CASSRSSYNEQFF	TGTGCCAGCAGCCGGTCCTCCTACAATGAGCAGTTCTTC
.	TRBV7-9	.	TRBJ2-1	CASSYVLGGPYNEQFF	TGTGCCAGCAGCTACGTCCTGGGGGGTCCCTACAATGAGCAGTTCTTC
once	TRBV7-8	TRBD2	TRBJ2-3	CASSLYGRDTQYF	TGTGCCAGCAGCCTTTACGGGAGGGATACGCAGTATTTT
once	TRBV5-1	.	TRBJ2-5	CASSLFRETQYF	TGCGCCAGCAGCTTGTTCCGAGAGACCCAGTACTTC
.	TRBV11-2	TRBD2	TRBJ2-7	CASSPVSRLAGRGYEQYF	TGTGCCAGCAGCCCGGTTTCCCGTCTTGCAGGGAGGGGTTACGAGCAGTACTTC
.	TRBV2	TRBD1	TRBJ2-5	CASKGASSPGAQYF	TGTGCCAGCAAGGGGGCTAGCTCCCCCGGGGCCCAGTACTTC
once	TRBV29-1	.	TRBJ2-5	CSVTRTDQETQYF	TGCAGCGTTACAAGGACAGACCAAGAGACCCAGTACTTC
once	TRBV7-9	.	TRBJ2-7	CASSLTPSSYEQYF	TGTGCCAGCAGCTTAACTCCGAGCTCCTACGAGCAGTACTTC
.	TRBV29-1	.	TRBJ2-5	CSVDGGREPETQYF	TGCAGCGTTGATGGGGGCAGGGAACCCGAGACCCAGTACTTC
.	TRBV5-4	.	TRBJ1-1	CASSPVGGGTEAFF	TGTGCCAGCAGCCCAGTTGGCGGGGGAACTGAAGCTTTCTTT
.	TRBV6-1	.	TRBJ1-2	CASSAAGYYGYTF	TGTGCCAGCAGTGCAGCAGGTTACTATGGCTACACCTTC
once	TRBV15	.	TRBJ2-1	CATSRVSPVNEQFF	TGTGCCACCAGCAGGGTGAGCCCTGTCAATGAGCAGTTCTTC
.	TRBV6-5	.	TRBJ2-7	CASSYSDRLYEQYF	TGTGCCAGCAGTTACTCCGACAGGCTCTACGAGCAGTACTTC
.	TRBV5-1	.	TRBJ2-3	CASSLDISGTDTQYF	TGCGCCAGCAGCTTGGATATTAGCGGCACAGATACGCAGTATTTT
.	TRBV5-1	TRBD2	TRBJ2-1	CASSNRLAGGPGYNEQFF	TGCGCCAGCAGTAACCGGCTAGCGGGAGGGCCGGGCTACAATGAGCAGTTCTTC
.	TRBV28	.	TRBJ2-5	CASSAFGETQYF	TGTGCCAGCAGCGCCTTTGGTGAGACCCAGTACTTC
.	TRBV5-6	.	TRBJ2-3	CASSRTSTDTQYF	TGTGCCAGCAGTAGGACAAGCACAGATACGCAGTATTTT
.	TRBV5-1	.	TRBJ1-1	CASSSPGLNTEAFF	TGCGCCAGCAGCTCCCCGGGACTGAACACTGAAGCTTTCTTT
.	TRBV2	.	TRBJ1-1	CATRGGGYTEAFF	TGTGCCACCCGAGGGGGGGGCTACACTGAAGCTTTCTTT
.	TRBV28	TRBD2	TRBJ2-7	CASSLGGPPFEQYF	TGTGCCAGCAGTTTGGGAGGGCCCCCGTTCGAGCAGTACTTC
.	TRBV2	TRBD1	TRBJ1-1	CASGQGVNTEAFF	TGTGCCAGTGGACAGGGGGTGAACACTGAAGCTTTCTTT
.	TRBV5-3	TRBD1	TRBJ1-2	CARSRQGQGYGYTF	TGTGCCAGAAGCAGACAGGGGCAGGGCTATGGCTACACCTTC
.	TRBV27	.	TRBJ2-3	CASSPSPGNTDTQYF	TGTGCCAGCAGTCCATCCCCAGGGAACACAGATACGCAGTATTTT
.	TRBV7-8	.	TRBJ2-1	CASSLAGAQSSYNEQFF	TGTGCCAGCAGCTTAGCGGGCGCCCAGAGCTCCTACAATGAGCAGTTCTTC
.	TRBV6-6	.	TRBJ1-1	CASSPPRNTEAFF	TGTGCCAGCAGCCCTCCCCGGAACACTGAAGCTTTCTTT
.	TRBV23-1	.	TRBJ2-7	CASSQSIRLEREQYF	TGCGCCAGCAGTCAATCGATCCGTCTGGAGCGCGAGCAGTACTTC
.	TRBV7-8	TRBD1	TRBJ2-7	CASSSGTGGYEQYF	TGTGCCAGCAGCTCGGGGACAGGGGGCTACGAGCAGTACTTC
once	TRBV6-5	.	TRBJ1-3	CASSYLPDTAGNTIYF	TGTGCCAGCAGTTACCTTCCGGACACTGCCGGAAACACCATATATTTT
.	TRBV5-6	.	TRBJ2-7	CASSSAGRSQTYEQYF	TGTGCCAGCAGCTCGGCGGGGCGGAGCCAAACCTACGAGCAGTACTTC
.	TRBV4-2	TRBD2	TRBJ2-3	CASSHRLAGGPDTDTQYF	TGTGCCAGCAGCCATCGGTTAGCGGGAGGGCCCGACACAGATACGCAGTATTTT
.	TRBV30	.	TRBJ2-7	CAWSPMDSSYEQYF	TGTGCCTGGAGCCCAATGGACAGCTCCTACGAGCAGTACTTC
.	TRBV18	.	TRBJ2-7	CASSPLWVPDYEQYF	TGTGCCAGCTCACCCCTGTGGGTCCCTGATTACGAGCAGTACTTC
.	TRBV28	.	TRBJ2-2	CASSNTGNSGELFF	TGTGCCAGCAGTAACACAGGGAATTCCGGGGAGCTGTTTTTT
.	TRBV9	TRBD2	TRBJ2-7	CASSVDSGTTYEQYF	TGTGCCAGCAGCGTAGATAGCGGGACCACCTACGAGCAGTACTTC
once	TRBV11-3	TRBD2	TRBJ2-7	CASSPGLAGVYEQYF	TGTGCCAGCAGCCCGGGACTAGCGGGAGTCTACGAGCAGTACTTC
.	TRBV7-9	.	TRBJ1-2	CASSPWTANYGYTF	TGTGCCAGCAGCCCGTGGACGGCTAACTATGGCTACACCTTC
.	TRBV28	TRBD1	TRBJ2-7	CASSPNRGIEQYF	TGTGCCAGCAGTCCGAACAGGGGAATCGAGCAGTACTTC
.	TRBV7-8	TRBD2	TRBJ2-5	CASSFGLAESRETQYF	TGTGCCAGCAGCTTCGGACTAGCGGAGAGTAGAGAGACCCAGTACTTC
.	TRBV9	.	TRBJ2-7	CASSVTGREQYF	TGTGCCAGCAGCGTAACAGGGCGGGAGCAGTACTTC
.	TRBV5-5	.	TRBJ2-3	CASSNTGLEADTQYF	TGTGCCAGCAGCAATACAGGGCTAGAGGCAGATACGCAGTATTTT
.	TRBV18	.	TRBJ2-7	CASSPPSSYEQYF	TGTGCCAGCTCACCGCCAAGCTCCTACGAGCAGTACTTC
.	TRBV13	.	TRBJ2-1	CASSFGRGSQSSYNEQFF	TGTGCCAGCAGCTTTGGCCGGGGGAGCCAATCCTCCTACAATGAGCAGTTCTTC
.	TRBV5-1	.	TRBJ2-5	CASSGAVQETQYF	TGCGCCAGCAGCGGGGCAGTACAAGAGACCCAGTACTTC